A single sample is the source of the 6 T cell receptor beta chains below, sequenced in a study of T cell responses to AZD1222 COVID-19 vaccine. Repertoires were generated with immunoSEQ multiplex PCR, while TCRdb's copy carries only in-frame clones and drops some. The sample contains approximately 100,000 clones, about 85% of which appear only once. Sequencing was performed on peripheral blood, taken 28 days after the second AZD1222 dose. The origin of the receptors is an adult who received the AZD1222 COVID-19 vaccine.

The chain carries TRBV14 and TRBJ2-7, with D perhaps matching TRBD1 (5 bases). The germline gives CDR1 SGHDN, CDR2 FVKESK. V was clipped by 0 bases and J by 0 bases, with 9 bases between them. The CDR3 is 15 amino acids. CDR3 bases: TGTGCCAGCAGCCAAGACAGGGTAAGCTCCTACGAGCAGTACTTC. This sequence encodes CASSQDRVSSYEQYF.

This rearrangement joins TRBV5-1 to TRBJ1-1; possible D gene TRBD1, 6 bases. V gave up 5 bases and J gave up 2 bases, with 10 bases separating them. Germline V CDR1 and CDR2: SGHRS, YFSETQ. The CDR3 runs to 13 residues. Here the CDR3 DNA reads TGCGCCAGCAGGACACAGGGAAACACTGAAGCTTTCTTT. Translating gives CASRTQGNTEAFF.

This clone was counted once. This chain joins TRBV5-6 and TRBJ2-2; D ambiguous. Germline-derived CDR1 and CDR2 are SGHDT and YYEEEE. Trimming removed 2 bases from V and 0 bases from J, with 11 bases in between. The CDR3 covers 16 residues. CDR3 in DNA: TGTGCCAGCAGCTTATACCTCGACACGAACACCGGGGAGCTGTTTTTT. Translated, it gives CASSLYLDTNTGELFF.

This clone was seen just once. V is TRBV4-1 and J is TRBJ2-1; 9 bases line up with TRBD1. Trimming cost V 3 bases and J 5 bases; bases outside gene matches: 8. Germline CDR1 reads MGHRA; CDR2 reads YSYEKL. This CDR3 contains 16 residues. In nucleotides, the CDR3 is TGCGCCAGCAGCCAGGCCGGGACAGGGACGGACAATGAGCAGTTCTTC. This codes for CASSQAGTGTDNEQFF.

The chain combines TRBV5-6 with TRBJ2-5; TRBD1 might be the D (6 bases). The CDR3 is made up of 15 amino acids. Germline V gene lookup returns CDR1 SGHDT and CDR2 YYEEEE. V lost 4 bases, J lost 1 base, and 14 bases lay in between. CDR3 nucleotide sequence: TGTGCCAGCAGCAGATGGACAGCTACCCAAGAGACCCAGTACTTC. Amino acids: CASSRWTATQETQYF.

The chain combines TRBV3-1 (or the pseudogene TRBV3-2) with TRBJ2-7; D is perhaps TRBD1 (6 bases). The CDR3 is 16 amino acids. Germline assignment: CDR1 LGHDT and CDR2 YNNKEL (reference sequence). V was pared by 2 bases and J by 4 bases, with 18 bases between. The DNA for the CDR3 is TGTGCCAGCAGCCAAAGGCGAAGTCTGGGGGCATACGAGCAGTACTTC. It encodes CASSQRRSLGAYEQYF.